This T cell receptor (beta chain) derives from a study of early T cells in non-severe SARS-CoV-2 infection. Whole-study context: Sequencing of unsorted whole blood was done on bulk RNA, leaving chains unpaired. Study-wide findings and caveats: Reliance on VDJdb matching favored anti-spike CD8 responses; private and CD4 specificities were missed.

Unique molecular identifiers (one per individual cDNA molecule) were attached. TCRdb re-called the 5' RACE reads through MiXCR, storing one row per CDR3 protein. The sample includes 55,000 to 65,000 distinct CDR3 sequences, 10% to 13% of them seen just once. Worth noting for this clonotype: Its antigen is not known.

In germline, CDR1 is SGHAT, CDR2 FQNNGV. Between the trimmed V and J ends, which lost 5 bases and 8 bases, there was a span of 15 bases. The CDR3 consists of 13 residues. This TCR came from an adult who was a healthcare worker with PCR-confirmed SARS-CoV-2 infection or an uninfected control (not recorded which). Sequencing used whole blood. This chain uses TRBV11-2 with TRBJ1-1, with TRBD1 as a possible D gene (6 bases). The CDR3, as DNA: TGTGCCAGCAGCCCCCAGGGGCTCAGGGAAGCTTTCTTT. As protein: CASSPQGLREAFF. The complete variable domain, with remaining parts taken from reference TRBV11-2 and TRBJ1-1, reads EAGVAQSPRYKIIEKRQSVAFWCNPISGHATLYWYQQILGQGPKLLIQFQNNGVVDDSQLPKDRFSAERLKGVDSTLKIQPAKLEDSAVYLCASSPQGLREAFFGQGTRLTVV.